This TCR beta chain was captured in a study of T cell responses to AZD1222 COVID-19 vaccine. Analyses pooled second doses at about 4 or about 12 weeks. Concerning this clone itself: Antigen: not known.

Notes on the study in general: Spike was spanned by vaccine-associated CD4 TCRs, which were dominant at 160-218 and 743-854. Spike-specific TCR breadth and depth went up after people got two AZD1222 doses.

The method was immunoSEQ multiplex PCR; TCRdb's version includes in-frame clones alone and lacks a portion of them. The sample lists more than 75,000 clones, under 95% seen once, with approximately 8% in the top ten. Trimming at V came to 3 bases and at J to 4 bases, leaving 14 bases not matched to a gene. Germline loops: CDR1 WNHNN, CDR2 SYGVQD (reference sequence). The CDR3 totals 18 residues. The chain is built from TRBV10-1 and TRBJ2-1, with 8 bases matching TRBD2. The specimen was peripheral blood, collected 28 days after the second AZD1222 dose. This TCR was sampled from an adult who received the AZD1222 COVID-19 vaccine. CDR3 amino acids: CASSDHRYKAGVYNEQFF. CDR3 DNA sequence: TGCGCCAGCAGTGACCACAGGTACAAAGCGGGAGTATACAATGAGCAGTTCTTC.